The present T cell receptor beta chain was sequenced within a study of cytomegalovirus exposure and HLA in healthy donors. PCR amplification relied on 60 Vbeta primers (plus 13 Jbeta primers). This table comes from immunoSEQ multiplex PCR, and its TCRdb copy is limited to in-frame clones, with some not included. The sample data list some 130,000 clones. Germline CDR1 SGHDN, CDR2 FVKESK. The CDR3 totals 14 residues. Trimming cost V 3 bases and J 5 bases, with 10 bases left between them. Study-wide results and caveats: Highly shared sequence variants in one cluster were likely a sequencing artifact. Immune exposure information comprised only CMV serostatus.

With regard to this clone: The antigen remains unidentified.

The sequencing sample was made of PBMCs. The chain recombines TRBV14 with TRBJ1-4, with D possibly being TRBD1 (6 bases). The sequence was collected from a man aged 18 to 30 in good health and CMV-seronegative. The CDR3 protein is CASSHQGTNEKLFF. The CDR3, as DNA: TGTGCCAGCAGCCATCAGGGGACAAATGAAAAACTGTTTTTT.